This TCR beta chain was sequenced for a study of T cell repertoires in cytomegalovirus infection. TCRdb reprocessed the reads via MiXCR and lists one record per CDR3 protein. Of roughly 630,000 distinct CDR3 sequences listed, 20% to 30% are singletons. The ends were cut back, 4 bases at V and 2 bases at J, with 7 bases in the middle. CDR3 length equals 12 residues. Germline values: CDR1 DFQATT, CDR2 SNEGSKA (reference sequence). This clonotype was sampled from a human donor in good health (CMV status not recorded). Some clones in this sample may be carry-over from other donors' samples. The sample was CD8+ T cells from PBMCs. This chain links TRBV20-1 with TRBJ2-3; D ambiguous. This CDR3 reads CSAKGYTDTQYF. The CDR3 DNA is TGCAGTGCTAAGGGATACACAGATACGCAGTATTTT.